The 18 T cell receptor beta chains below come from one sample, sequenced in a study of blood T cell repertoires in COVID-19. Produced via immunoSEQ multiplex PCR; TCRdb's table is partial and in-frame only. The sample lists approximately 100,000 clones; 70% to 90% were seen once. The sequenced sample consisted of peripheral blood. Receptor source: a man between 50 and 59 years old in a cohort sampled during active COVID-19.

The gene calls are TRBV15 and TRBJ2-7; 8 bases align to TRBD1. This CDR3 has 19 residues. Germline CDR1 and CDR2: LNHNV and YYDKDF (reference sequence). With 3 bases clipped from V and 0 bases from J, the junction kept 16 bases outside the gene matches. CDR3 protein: CATSSSYSPWQGASYEQYF. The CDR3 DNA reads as TGTGCCACCAGCAGTAGTTATTCTCCGTGGCAGGGGGCCTCCTACGAGCAGTACTTC.

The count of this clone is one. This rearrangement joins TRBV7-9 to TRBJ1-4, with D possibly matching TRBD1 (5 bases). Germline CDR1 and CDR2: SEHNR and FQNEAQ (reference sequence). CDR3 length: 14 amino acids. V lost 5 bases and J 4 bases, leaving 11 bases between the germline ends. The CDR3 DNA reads TGTGCCAGCAGCCAGAGACAGAGTAATGAAAAACTGTTTTTT. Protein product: CASSQRQSNEKLFF. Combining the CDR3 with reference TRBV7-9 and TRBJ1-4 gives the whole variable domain DTGVSQNPRHKITKRGQNVTFRCDPISEHNRLYWYRQTLGQGPEFLTYFQNEAQLEKSRLLSDRFSAERPKGSFSTLEIQRTEQGDSAMYLCASSQRQSNEKLFFGSGTQLSVL.

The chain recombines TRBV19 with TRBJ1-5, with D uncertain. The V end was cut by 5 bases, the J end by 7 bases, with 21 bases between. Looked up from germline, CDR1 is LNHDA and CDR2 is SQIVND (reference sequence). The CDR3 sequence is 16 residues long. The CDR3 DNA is TGTGCCAGTAGTGCCCGCCGGGTCGGGGTAGGACAGCCCCAGCATTTT. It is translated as CASSARRVGVGQPQHF. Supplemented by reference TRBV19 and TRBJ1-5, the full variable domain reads DGGITQSPKYLFRKEGQNVTLSCEQNLNHDAMYWYRQDPGQGLRLIYYSQIVNDFQKGDIAEGYSVSREKKESFPLTVTSAQKNPTAFYLCASSARRVGVGQPQHFGDGTRLSIL.

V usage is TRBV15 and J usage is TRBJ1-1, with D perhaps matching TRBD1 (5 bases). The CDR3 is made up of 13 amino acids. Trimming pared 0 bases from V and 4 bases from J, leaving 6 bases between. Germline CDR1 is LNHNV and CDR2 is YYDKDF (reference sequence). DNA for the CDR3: TGTGCCACCAGCAGAGACCAGGGCACTGAAGCTTTCTTT. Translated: CATSRDQGTEAFF. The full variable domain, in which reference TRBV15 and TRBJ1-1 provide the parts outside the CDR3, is DAMVIQNPRYQVTQFGKPVTLSCSQTLNHNVMYWYQQKSSQAPKLLFHYYDKDFNNEADTPDNFQSRRPNTSFCFLDIRSPGLGDTAMYLCATSRDQGTEAFFGQGTRLTVV.

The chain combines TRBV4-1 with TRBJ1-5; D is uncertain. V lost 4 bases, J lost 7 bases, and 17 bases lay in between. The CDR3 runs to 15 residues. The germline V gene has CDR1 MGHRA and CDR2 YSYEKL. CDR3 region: CASSPRGGIGQPQHF. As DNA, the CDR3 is TGCGCCAGCAGCCCGCGAGGCGGGATTGGGCAGCCCCAGCATTTT.

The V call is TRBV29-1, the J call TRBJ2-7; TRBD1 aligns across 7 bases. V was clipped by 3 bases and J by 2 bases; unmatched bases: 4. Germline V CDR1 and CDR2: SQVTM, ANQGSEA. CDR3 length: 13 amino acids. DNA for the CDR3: TGCAGCGTTGAGGAGGACAGGACCTACGAGCAGTACTTC. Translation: CSVEEDRTYEQYF.

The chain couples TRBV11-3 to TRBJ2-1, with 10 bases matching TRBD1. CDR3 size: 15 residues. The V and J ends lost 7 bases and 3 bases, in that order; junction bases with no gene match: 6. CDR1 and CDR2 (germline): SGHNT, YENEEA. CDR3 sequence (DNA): TGTGCCAGCACCGGGACAGGGGCCCACTACAATGAGCAGTTCTTC. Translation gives CASTGTGAHYNEQFF.

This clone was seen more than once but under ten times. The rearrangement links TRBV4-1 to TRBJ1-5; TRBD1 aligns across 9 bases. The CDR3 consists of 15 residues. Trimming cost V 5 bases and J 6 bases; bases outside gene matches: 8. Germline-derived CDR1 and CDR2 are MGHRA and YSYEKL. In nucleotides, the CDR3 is TGCGCCAGCAGCGTCGAACTACAGGGGGCTCAGCCCCAGCATTTT. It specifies CASSVELQGAQPQHF.

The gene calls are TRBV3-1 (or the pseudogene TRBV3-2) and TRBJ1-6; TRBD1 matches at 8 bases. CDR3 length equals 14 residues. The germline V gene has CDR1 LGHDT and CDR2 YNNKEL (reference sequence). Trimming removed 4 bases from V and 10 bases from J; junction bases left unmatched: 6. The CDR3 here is CASSLDRDGSPLHF. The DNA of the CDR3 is TGTGCCAGCAGCCTGGACAGGGATGGATCACCCCTCCACTTT.

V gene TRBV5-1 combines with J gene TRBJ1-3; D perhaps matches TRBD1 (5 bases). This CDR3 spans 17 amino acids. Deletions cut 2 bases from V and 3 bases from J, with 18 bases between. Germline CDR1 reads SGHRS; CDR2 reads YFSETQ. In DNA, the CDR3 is TGCGCCAGCAGCTTAGGGGCCAGCGGGAGGTTTGGAAACACCATATATTTT. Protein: CASSLGASGRFGNTIYF.

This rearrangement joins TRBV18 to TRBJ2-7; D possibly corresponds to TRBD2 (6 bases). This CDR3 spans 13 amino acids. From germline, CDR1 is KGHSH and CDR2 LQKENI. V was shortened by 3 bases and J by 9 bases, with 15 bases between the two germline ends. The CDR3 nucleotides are TGTGCCAGCTCACCGGGGCCTAAGGAGGGGCAGTACTTC. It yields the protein CASSPGPKEGQYF.

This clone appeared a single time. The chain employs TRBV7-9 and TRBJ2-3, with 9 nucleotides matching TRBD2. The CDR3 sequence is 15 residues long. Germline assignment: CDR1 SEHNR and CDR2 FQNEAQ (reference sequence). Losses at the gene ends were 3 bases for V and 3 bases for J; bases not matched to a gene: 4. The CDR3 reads CASSFSGGLTDTQYF. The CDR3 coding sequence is TGTGCCAGCAGCTTTAGCGGGGGTCTTACAGATACGCAGTATTTT.

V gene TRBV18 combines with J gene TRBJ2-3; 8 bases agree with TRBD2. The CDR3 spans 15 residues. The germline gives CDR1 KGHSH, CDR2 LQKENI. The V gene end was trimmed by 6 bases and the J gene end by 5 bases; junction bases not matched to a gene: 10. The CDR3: CASSPGSGGGDTQYF. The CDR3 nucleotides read TGTGCCAGCTCGCCGGGGAGCGGGGGTGGAGATACGCAGTATTTT.

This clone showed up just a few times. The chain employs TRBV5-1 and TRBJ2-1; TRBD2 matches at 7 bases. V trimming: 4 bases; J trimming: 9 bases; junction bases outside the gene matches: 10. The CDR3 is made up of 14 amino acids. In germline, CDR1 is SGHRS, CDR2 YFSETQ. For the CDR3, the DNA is TGCGCCAGCAGCCCTGGGACTATTAGTGCTGAGCAGTTCTTC. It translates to CASSPGTISAEQFF.

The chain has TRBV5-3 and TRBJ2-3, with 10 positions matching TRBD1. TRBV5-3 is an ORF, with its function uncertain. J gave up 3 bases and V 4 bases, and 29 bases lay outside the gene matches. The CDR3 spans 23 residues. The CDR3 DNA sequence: TGTGCCAGAAGCCTGCGTGAGGGACAGGGGTTCTTGGAGGGTTTATGTCGAACAGATACGCAGTATTTT. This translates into CARSLREGQGFLEGLCRTDTQYF.

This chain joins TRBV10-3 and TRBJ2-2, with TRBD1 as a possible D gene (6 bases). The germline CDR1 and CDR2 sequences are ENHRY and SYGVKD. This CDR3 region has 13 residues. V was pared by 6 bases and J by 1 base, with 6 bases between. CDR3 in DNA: TGTGCCATCAGGACAGGGAACACCGGGGAGCTGTTTTTT. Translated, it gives CAIRTGNTGELFF.

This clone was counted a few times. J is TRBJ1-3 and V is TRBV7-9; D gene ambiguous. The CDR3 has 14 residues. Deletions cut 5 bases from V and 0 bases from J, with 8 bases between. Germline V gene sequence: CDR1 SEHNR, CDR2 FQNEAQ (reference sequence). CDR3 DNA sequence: TGTGCCAGCAGCGTCACAGTCTCTGGAAACACCATATATTTT. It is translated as CASSVTVSGNTIYF.

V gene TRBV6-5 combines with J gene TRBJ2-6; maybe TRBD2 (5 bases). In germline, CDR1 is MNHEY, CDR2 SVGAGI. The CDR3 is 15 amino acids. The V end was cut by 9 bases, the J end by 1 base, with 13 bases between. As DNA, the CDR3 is TGTGCCAGTTTTCTGAGGGCGTCTGGGGCCAACGTCCTGACTTTC. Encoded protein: CASFLRASGANVLTF.